One and the same sample provided the 18 T cell receptor beta chains below, sequenced in a study of T cell responses to AZD1222 COVID-19 vaccine. TCRdb's copy holds only in-frame clones and misses some; the assay was immunoSEQ multiplex PCR. The profile shows just over 80,000 clones, about nine tenths of them singletons. The sequencing here drew on peripheral blood, taken on day 0 of AZD1222 vaccination. These receptors came from an adult in good health.

The chain links TRBV10-1 to TRBJ2-7; D is unclear. The CDR3 contains 14 residues. The ends were cut back, 6 bases at V and 3 bases at J, with 15 bases in the middle. CDR1 is WNHNN, CDR2 SYGVQD, per germline (reference sequence). CDR3 nucleotide sequence: TGCGCCAGCAGGGTCATTAAACCGTTCTACGAGCAGTACTTC. It specifies CASRVIKPFYEQYF.

The J gene is TRBJ1-6, the V gene TRBV12-3 or TRBV12-4; D is unresolved. CDR3 length: 12 residues. Trimming stripped 9 bases from V and 7 bases from J, with 10 bases between. CDR3 DNA: TGTGCCAGTAAAAGGGAAAATTCACCCCTCCACTTT. This encodes CASKRENSPLHF.

There are a few counts of this clone. This chain connects TRBV27 to TRBJ1-5; D might be TRBD1 (6 bases). V was cut by 3 bases and J by 4 bases, with 16 bases left in between. Germline CDR1 and CDR2: MNHEY and SMNVEV (reference sequence). The CDR3 covers 16 residues. The CDR3 DNA is TGTGCCAGCAGTTTGACCCACAGGGTAGGAAATCAGCCCCAGCATTTT. Protein product: CASSLTHRVGNQPQHF.

The rearrangement uses TRBV19 and TRBJ1-1; D unresolved. CDR1 is LNHDA, CDR2 SQIVND, per germline (reference sequence). The V end lost 3 bases, the J end lost 6 bases, and 8 bases lay between the germline ends. The CDR3 totals 12 residues. The CDR3 DNA follows: TGTGCCAGTAGTATGGCGGCAGCTGAAGCTTTCTTT. It translates to CASSMAAAEAFF.

The chain has TRBV28 and TRBJ1-2, with 8 bases that match TRBD1. Trimming at V came to 5 bases and at J to 3 bases, leaving 5 bases not matched to a gene. CDR3 length: 14 residues. Looked up from germline, CDR1 is MDHEN and CDR2 is SYDVKM. CDR3: CASSAGQADYGYTF. The CDR3 DNA sequence: TGTGCCAGCAGTGCGGGACAGGCCGACTATGGCTACACCTTC.

This clone was seen more than once but under ten times. V and J are TRBV4-2 and TRBJ2-1, with 11 bases fitting TRBD2. CDR3 length: 15 residues. Germline CDR1 LGHNA, CDR2 YNFKEQ. The junction had 6 bases not matched to a gene; V was cut back by 3 bases and J by 8 bases. This CDR3 reads CASSHNSGGVDEQFF. The CDR3 nucleotides read TGTGCCAGCAGCCATAATAGCGGGGGGGTGGATGAGCAGTTCTTC.

The chain combines TRBV6-5 with TRBJ1-1; weak D call: TRBD1 (5 bases). Trimming cost V 0 bases and J 2 bases, with 10 bases left between them. This CDR3 region has 15 residues. Germline V lookup: CDR1 MNHEY, CDR2 SVGAGI. This chain's CDR3 is CASSYSRDGNTEAFF. The DNA for the CDR3 is TGTGCCAGCAGTTACTCCCGGGACGGTAACACTGAAGCTTTCTTT.

V usage is TRBV15 and J usage is TRBJ1-5, with TRBD1 identical over 8 bases. Germline CDR1 and CDR2: LNHNV and YYDKDF (reference sequence). The ends lost 8 bases at V and 2 bases at J; junction bases unmatched: 5. This CDR3 is built from 14 residues. CDR3 sequence reads: CATAEGQGNQPQHF. The CDR3 DNA follows: TGTGCCACCGCAGAGGGACAGGGCAATCAGCCCCAGCATTTT.

The chain has TRBV3-1 (or the pseudogene TRBV3-2) and TRBJ1-5; perhaps TRBD1 as D (5 bases). The V gene lost 1 base and the J gene lost 0 bases, with 10 bases spanning the gap. The CDR3 sequence is 16 residues long. The germline V gene has CDR1 LGHDT and CDR2 YNNKEL (reference sequence). This CDR3 reads CASSQGSGGSNQPQHF. The CDR3 DNA sequence: TGTGCCAGCAGCCAAGGGTCGGGGGGTAGCAATCAGCCCCAGCATTTT.

V is TRBV9 and J is TRBJ2-5; TRBD2 matches 13 bases. J gave up 5 bases and V 0 bases, and 1 base lay outside the gene matches. The CDR3 spans 15 residues. Germline V gives CDR1 SGDLS, CDR2 YYNGEE. DNA of the CDR3: TGTGCCAGCAGCGTAGCGACTAGCGGGGGGGAGACCCAGTACTTC. It encodes CASSVATSGGETQYF.

The chain employs TRBV3-1 (or the pseudogene TRBV3-2) and TRBJ1-1; D uncertain. Germline CDR1 and CDR2: LGHDT and YNNKEL (reference sequence). Deletions cut 1 base from V and 4 bases from J, with 7 bases between. The CDR3 has 13 amino acids. This CDR3 is CASSQGATTEAFF. The DNA for the CDR3 is TGTGCCAGCAGCCAAGGGGCTACCACTGAAGCTTTCTTT.

In this sample, this clone turned up once. The genes are TRBV3-1 (or the pseudogene TRBV3-2) and TRBJ2-5; a possible D gene is TRBD2 (5 bases). Trimming removed 7 bases from V and 4 bases from J, with 7 bases in between. The CDR3 covers 11 residues. Germline CDR1 is LGHDT and CDR2 is YNNKEL (reference sequence). CDR3 sequence (DNA): TGTGCCAGCAAAGGGAGAGAGACCCAGTACTTC. Translation gives CASKGRETQYF.

This sequence joins TRBV7-9 and TRBJ2-7; TRBD2 matches 7 bases. The CDR3 is 13 residues long. CDR1 is SEHNR, CDR2 FQNEAQ, per germline (reference sequence). With 5 bases clipped from V and 9 bases from J, the junction kept 10 bases outside the gene matches. The CDR3 bases are TGTGCCAGCAGCCCCGGGACTATAAGTGCGCAGTACTTC. Translation gives CASSPGTISAQYF.

The chain links TRBV19 to TRBJ1-2, with D possibly matching TRBD1 (6 bases). Germline CDR1 reads LNHDA; CDR2 reads SQIVND (reference sequence). V was shortened by 4 bases and J by 5 bases, with 17 bases between the two germline ends. This CDR3 region has 15 residues. DNA of the CDR3: TGTGCCAGTAGTAGCTCCACAGGGTCTGGTTATGGCTACACCTTC. Translation gives CASSSSTGSGYGYTF.

The J gene is TRBJ2-6, the V gene TRBV4-3, with D uncertain. In germline, CDR1 is LGHNA, CDR2 YSLEER. This CDR3 contains 15 residues. V shed 4 bases and J shed 0 bases, with 7 bases lying between them. CDR3 in amino acids: CASSRRNSGANVLTF. The CDR3 DNA follows: TGCGCCAGCAGCCGCAGAAACTCTGGGGCCAACGTCCTGACTTTC.

The chain combines TRBV18 with TRBJ2-2, with D perhaps TRBD1 or TRBD2 (5 bases each). Germline V gene data show CDR1 as KGHSH and CDR2 as LQKENI. Deletions cut 2 bases from V and 8 bases from J, with 15 bases between. The CDR3 has 15 amino acids. CDR3 bases: TGTGCCAGCTCACCATGGGACGCTATATTGGGGGAGCTGTTTTTT. Translated, it gives CASSPWDAILGELFF.

CDR3 residues: CASNKESTNYGYTF. In DNA, the CDR3 is TGCGCCAGCAACAAGGAATCCACTAACTATGGCTACACCTTC. The chain employs TRBV10-1 and TRBJ1-2; D unclear. V was clipped by 7 bases and J by 0 bases, with 12 bases between them. Germline V CDR1 and CDR2: WNHNN, SYGVQD (reference sequence). CDR3 length equals 14 residues.

This rearrangement joins TRBV19 to TRBJ1-6; 8 bases are shared with TRBD1. The CDR3 contains 14 residues. Germline loops: CDR1 LNHDA, CDR2 SQIVND (reference sequence). Trimming at V came to 3 bases and at J to 7 bases, leaving 2 bases not matched to a gene. This chain's CDR3 is CASSIRQGNSPLHF. For the CDR3, the DNA is TGTGCCAGTAGTATCAGACAGGGGAATTCACCCCTCCACTTT.